This T cell receptor beta chain was obtained from a study of cytomegalovirus exposure and HLA in healthy donors. Turning to the study itself: HLA-typed donors were the source of roughly 85 million unique TCRs held in an early data release. Study outcomes and limitations: More clonal expansion characterized HLA-associated TCR beta chains than equally common others in a later analysis. Being productive about 90% or about 30% of the time was typical of most TCR beta V segments in an earlier analysis. Researchers reportedly found TCR beta sequences accurately predicted most subjects' HLA-A and HLA-B alleles.

With V trimmed by 5 bases and J by 5 bases, 13 bases remained unmatched. The length of the CDR3 is 16 residues. Germline V gene sequence: CDR1 MDHEN, CDR2 SYDVKM. 60 Vbeta and 13 Jbeta primers were used in PCR. The method was immunoSEQ multiplex PCR; TCRdb's version includes in-frame clones alone and lacks a portion of them. Here the sample spans around 100,000 clones, roughly 85% being singletons. Notes on this clone: Its antigen remains unknown.

The sequence derives from a man between 25 and 39 years old in good health and CMV-seropositive. The chain carries TRBV28 and TRBJ1-2; 8 bases map to TRBD1. Sequencing input: PBMCs. The CDR3 loop reads CASSPGAKNRGYGYTF. CDR3 DNA: TGTGCCAGCAGTCCGGGGGCCAAAAACAGGGGGTATGGCTACACCTTC.